This T cell receptor (beta chain) is from a study of T-cell memory formation after mild COVID-19. Overall study: In these data, TCR clusters were largely donor specific. Study results and limitations: A subset of responding clones appeared in pre-infection memory, suggesting cross-reactive memory joined.

TCRdb re-derived calls from the 5' RACE reads in MiXCR, one entry per CDR3 protein. The top ten hold 2.4% of the sample, which has 210,000 or so distinct CDR3 sequences, about 18% seen once. The V segment lost 3 bases and the J segment 8 bases; nucleotides outside the gene matches: 7. This CDR3 region has 15 residues. In its sample, this clonotype was seen a few times. Its specificity is not known. The sequencing input was PBMCs or a T cell subset sorted from them (not recorded which). The genes are TRBV12-3 or TRBV12-4 and TRBJ2-4; 10 bases map to TRBD1. The TCR sequence derives from an adult woman who had mild COVID-19 (a few samples of this study predate the infection). Cell type and time point are not known. The CDR3 DNA is TGTGCCAGCAGTTTGCACCCGGGACAGGGGTACATTCAGTACTTC. It encodes CASSLHPGQGYIQYF.